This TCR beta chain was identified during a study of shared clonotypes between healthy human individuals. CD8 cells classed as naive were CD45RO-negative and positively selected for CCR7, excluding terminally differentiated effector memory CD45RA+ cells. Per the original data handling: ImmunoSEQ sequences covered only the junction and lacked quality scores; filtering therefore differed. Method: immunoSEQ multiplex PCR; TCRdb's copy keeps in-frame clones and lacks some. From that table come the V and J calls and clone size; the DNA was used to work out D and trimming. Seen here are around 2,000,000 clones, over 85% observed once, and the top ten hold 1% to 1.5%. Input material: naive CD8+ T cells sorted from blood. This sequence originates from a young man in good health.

In nucleotides, the CDR3 is TGTGCCAGCAGTAACATTTACGAGCAGTACTTC. Translating gives CASSNIYEQYF. The chain recombines TRBV6-7 with TRBJ2-7; no clear D gene. TRBV6-7 is an ORF; its function is uncertain. Trimming shortened V by 5 bases and J by 4 bases, and 6 bases separated the two germline ends. The CDR3 runs to 11 residues.